This T cell receptor beta chain emerged from a study of cytomegalovirus exposure and HLA in healthy donors. Overall study context: In an early release, HLA-typed donors contributed tens of millions of unique TCR sequences. Findings and caveats of the study: Per published reports, the classifier diagnosed cytomegalovirus status with high specificity and sensitivity. Later analysis identified 16,000 or so TCR beta sequences associated with HLA alleles, using a false discovery rate threshold of 0.05.

Vbeta (60) and Jbeta (13) primers were used in the PCR. Sequenced by immunoSEQ multiplex PCR; TCRdb stores in-frame clones only, minus some. The table lists 200,000 or so clones, about 77% of them singletons. This clone was recorded a few times. Its matching antigen is unknown. Everyone who donated was a healthy bone marrow donor. Looked up from germline, CDR1 is SNHLY and CDR2 is FYNNEI. Trimming cost V 8 bases and J 4 bases; bases outside gene matches: 11. The CDR3 loop spans 16 amino acids. This sequence joins TRBV2 and TRBJ1-5, with 10 positions matching TRBD1. The source of this sequence is a woman in her 30s in good health and CMV-seropositive. The sequencing input was PBMCs. The CDR3 protein is CASRGSGQGGNQPQHF. The DNA of the CDR3 is TGTGCCAGCCGGGGTTCAGGACAGGGGGGGAATCAGCCCCAGCATTTT.